Presented here are 17 T cell receptor beta chains from one specimen sequenced in a study of shared T cell receptors in the human thymus. Libraries were prepared by immunoSEQ multiplex PCR; TCRdb keeps only in-frame clonotypes and omits some of them. The sample has 600,000 to 900,000 clones; roughly 88% are singletons. These data are also associated with another study on human thymus T cells.

The sample was thymocytes. Every receptor here comes from a girl in the first two years of life with a congenital heart defect.

V usage is TRBV15 and J usage is TRBJ1-2; D gene ambiguous. The CDR3 totals 14 residues. The germline V and J ends were trimmed by 8 bases and 8 bases, with 21 bases remaining between them. The germline V gene encodes CDR1 LNHNV and CDR2 YYDKDF (reference sequence). As DNA, the CDR3 is TGTGCCACCTCCAATTTGCGTACGGCGGGGGGCTACACCTTC. This sequence encodes CATSNLRTAGGYTF.

V is TRBV25-1 and J is TRBJ2-7; 8 positions agree with TRBD1. The length of the CDR3 is 14 residues. J gave up 1 base and V 4 bases, and 3 bases lay outside the gene matches. Germline V gene lookup returns CDR1 MGHDK and CDR2 SYGVNS. The DNA for the CDR3 is TGTGCCAGCAGTGGGACAGGGAGTTCCTACGAGCAGTACTTC. Its protein is CASSGTGSSYEQYF.

This chain uses TRBV19 with TRBJ2-3; D may be TRBD2 (6 bases). The CDR3 is 13 amino acids. Germline loops: CDR1 LNHDA, CDR2 SQIVND (reference sequence). V was cut by 6 bases and J by 2 bases, with 9 bases left in between. CDR3 residues: CASRRGPTDTQYF. DNA for the CDR3: TGTGCCAGTAGGCGGGGACCCACAGATACGCAGTATTTT.

The chain combines TRBV4-3 with TRBJ2-3, with TRBD2 matching 12 bases. The CDR3 extends over 15 amino acids. Trimming removed 2 bases from V and 4 bases from J; junction bases left unmatched: 1. In germline, CDR1 is LGHNA, CDR2 YSLEER. This CDR3 reads CASSQRLAGADTQYF. As DNA, the CDR3 is TGCGCCAGCAGCCAAAGACTAGCGGGGGCAGATACGCAGTATTTT.

This clone was seen just once. The genes are TRBV7-9 and TRBJ1-1; TRBD1 might be the D (5 bases). The germline CDR1 and CDR2 sequences are SEHNR and FQNEAQ (reference sequence). V gave up 5 bases and J gave up 1 base, with 17 bases separating them. The CDR3 is made up of 16 amino acids. The CDR3: CASSRYWGLRNTEAFF. The CDR3 DNA reads as TGTGCCAGCAGCCGATACTGGGGACTTAGGAACACTGAAGCTTTCTTT.

The rearrangement links TRBV6-1 to TRBJ2-3; D is unresolved. The CDR3 covers 14 residues. Germline-derived CDR1 and CDR2 are MNHNS and SASEGT. The V gene lost 4 bases and the J gene lost 4 bases, with 12 bases spanning the gap. The CDR3 protein is CASSAGSLADTQYF. CDR3 coding DNA: TGTGCCAGCAGTGCCGGGTCTTTGGCAGATACGCAGTATTTT.

The chain carries TRBV4-2 and TRBJ2-7; TRBD1 agrees at 7 bases. Germline loops: CDR1 LGHNA, CDR2 YNFKEQ. The V and J ends lost 3 bases and 4 bases, in that order; junction bases with no gene match: 9. The CDR3 covers 15 residues. The CDR3 sequence: CASSQIGGASYEQYF. In nucleotides, the CDR3 is TGTGCCAGCAGCCAGATAGGGGGCGCGAGTTACGAGCAGTACTTC.

The chain has TRBV6-4 and TRBJ2-2; a possible D gene is TRBD2 (5 bases). The CDR3 runs to 15 residues. From germline, CDR1 is MRHNA and CDR2 SNTAGT. Trimming pared 4 bases from V and 0 bases from J, leaving 9 bases between. The CDR3 DNA reads TGTGCCAGCAGTGGTACTAGTACGAACACCGGGGAGCTGTTTTTT. Translated, it gives CASSGTSTNTGELFF.

CDR3 coding DNA: TGTGCCAGCAGCGGGGGACAGGGAGGCTATGGCTACACCTTC. It translates to CASSGGQGGYGYTF. The rearrangement uses TRBV5-4 and TRBJ1-2; 9 bases agree with TRBD1. V shed 4 bases and J 4 bases; nucleotides not matched to a gene: 5. CDR3 size: 14 residues. CDR1 and CDR2 from the germline V gene are SGHNT and YYREEE (reference sequence).

The chain uses TRBV15 and TRBJ1-1; D unclear. The CDR3 is 15 residues long. V lost 5 bases and J lost 3, with 16 bases in between. CDR1 is LNHNV, CDR2 YYDKDF, per germline (reference sequence). In DNA, the CDR3 is TGTGCCACCAGCCTTCCACGGGGTAGGGACACTGAAGCTTTCTTT. Translation: CATSLPRGRDTEAFF. The whole variable domain, remainder taken from reference TRBV15 and TRBJ1-1, is DAMVIQNPRYQVTQFGKPVTLSCSQTLNHNVMYWYQQKSSQAPKLLFHYYDKDFNNEADTPDNFQSRRPNTSFCFLDIRSPGLGDTAMYLCATSLPRGRDTEAFFGQGTRLTVV.

The chain carries TRBV11-2 and TRBJ2-1; 7 bases map to TRBD1. The germline V gene encodes CDR1 SGHAT and CDR2 FQNNGV. There are 14 residues in the CDR3. The V gene end was trimmed by 4 bases and the J gene end by 4 bases; junction bases not matched to a gene: 4. The CDR3 loop reads CASSSRDRYNEQFF. The CDR3 coding sequence is TGTGCCAGCAGCTCCCGGGACAGATACAATGAGCAGTTCTTC.

This clone appeared once. The chain joins TRBV5-6 to TRBJ2-2, with TRBD1 as a possible D gene (7 bases). V was cut by 0 bases and J by 3 bases, with 15 bases left in between. Germline CDR1 reads SGHDT; CDR2 reads YYEEEE. The CDR3 sequence is 17 residues long. CDR3 in amino acids: CASSLDVDREDTGELFF. CDR3 DNA: TGTGCCAGCAGCTTGGACGTCGACAGGGAGGACACCGGGGAGCTGTTTTTT.

This clone was observed once. V usage is TRBV18 and J usage is TRBJ1-3; unclear D gene. The CDR3 sequence is 15 residues long. Trimming cost V 1 base and J 7 bases, with 14 bases left between them. Germline CDR1 reads KGHSH; CDR2 reads LQKENI. CDR3 residues: CASSPRGAGPNTIYF. The DNA for the CDR3 is TGTGCCAGCTCACCACGGGGAGCAGGCCCGAACACCATATATTTT.

The J gene is TRBJ2-1, the V gene TRBV14; tentative D call: TRBD2 (6 bases). Germline V gene data show CDR1 as SGHDN and CDR2 as FVKESK. The V gene lost 4 bases and the J gene lost 0 bases, with 13 bases spanning the gap. The CDR3 has 16 residues. CDR3: CASSPRGASSYNEQFF. The DNA for the CDR3 is TGTGCCAGCAGCCCCCGCGGGGCGAGCTCCTACAATGAGCAGTTCTTC.

The V gene is TRBV9, the J gene TRBJ1-3; perhaps TRBD1 as D (6 bases). The CDR3 runs to 17 residues. Germline V gene sequence: CDR1 SGDLS, CDR2 YYNGEE. V lost 2 bases, J lost 0 bases, and 15 bases lay in between. Here the CDR3 reads CASSVIDRPSSGNTIYF. DNA for the CDR3: TGTGCCAGCAGCGTTATAGACAGGCCTAGCTCTGGAAACACCATATATTTT.

The gene calls are TRBV27 and TRBJ1-1; possible D gene TRBD1, 5 bases. Trimming stripped 2 bases from V and 3 bases from J, with 10 bases between. The length of the CDR3 is 14 residues. Germline values: CDR1 MNHEY, CDR2 SMNVEV (reference sequence). Written as DNA, the CDR3 is TGTGCCAGCAGTTTAGAAAGGGGATACACTGAAGCTTTCTTT. Amino acid sequence: CASSLERGYTEAFF.

This chain joins TRBV9 and TRBJ1-2; 11 bases agree with TRBD1. The CDR3 totals 15 residues. J gave up 4 bases and V 3 bases, and 5 bases lay outside the gene matches. Germline V lookup: CDR1 SGDLS, CDR2 YYNGEE. The CDR3 DNA sequence: TGTGCCAGCAGCGGCGGGGGACAGGGGGGCTATGGCTACACCTTC. This sequence encodes CASSGGGQGGYGYTF.